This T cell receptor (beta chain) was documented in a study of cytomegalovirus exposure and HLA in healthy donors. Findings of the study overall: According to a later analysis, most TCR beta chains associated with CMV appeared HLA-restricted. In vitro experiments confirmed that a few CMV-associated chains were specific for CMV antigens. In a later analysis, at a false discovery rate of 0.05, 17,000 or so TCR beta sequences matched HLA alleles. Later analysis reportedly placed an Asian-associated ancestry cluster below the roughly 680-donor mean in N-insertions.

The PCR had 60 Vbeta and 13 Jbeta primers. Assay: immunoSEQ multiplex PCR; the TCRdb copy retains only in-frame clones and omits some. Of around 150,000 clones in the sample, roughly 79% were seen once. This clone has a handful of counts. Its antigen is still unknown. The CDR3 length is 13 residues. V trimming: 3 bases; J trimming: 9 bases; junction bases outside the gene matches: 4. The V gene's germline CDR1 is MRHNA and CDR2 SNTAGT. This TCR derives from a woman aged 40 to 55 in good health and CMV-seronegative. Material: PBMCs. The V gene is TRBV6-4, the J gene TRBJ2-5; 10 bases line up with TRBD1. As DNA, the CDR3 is TGTGCCAGCAGTGAACGGGACAGGGGTCCCCAGTACTTC. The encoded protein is CASSERDRGPQYF.